A single TCR beta chain is shown here with its context. This clone was counted once. It lacks a known antigen. It has no much larger one-base neighbor in the sample; base qualities were not kept. This record belongs to a study of tumor-infiltrating lymphocytes in localized non-small cell lung cancer (dated by TCRdb to the early 2020s). As for the study more broadly: Patients whose samples were collected after neoadjuvant chemotherapy, as well as both smokers and never-smokers and several histologies, were included in the cohort. From each patient came resected tumor tissue plus uninvolved lung tissue from that same patient, and the uninvolved lung tissue was described as non-adjacent to the tumor. The same patients underwent several integrated assays, with TCR sequencing performed together with flow cytometry, multiplex immunofluorescence, RNA-seq, exome sequencing and proteomics. In total, the ICON cohort was made up of 150 or so surgical patients who had localized non-small cell lung cancer and whose tumors were resected. A total of approximately 55 patients were part of the paired comparison of immunoSEQ T-cell fraction between tumor and uninvolved lung.

General study outcomes and caveats: No association of tumor T-cell fraction from TCR sequencing with recurrence-free survival was found (p = 0.61). Since assay coverage differed from patient to patient depending on how much tissue was available, TCR sequencing was done for only a subset of the cohort. Because different assays used different pieces of the same tissue, intratumor heterogeneity could not be separated from technical variation. Higher T cell infiltration in tumors than in uninvolved lung tissue was supported by TCRbeta sequencing, consistent with immunofluorescence CD3 counts. No difference in TCR-derived T-cell fraction was observed between the flow cytometry-defined immunotypes IM1 (good prognosis) and IM2 (poor prognosis).

Enrollment in ICON was initiated in April 2016, and the last patient was enrolled in late 2018. In a subcohort of 80 or so patients, fresh tumor and matched uninvolved tissue were collected for in-depth immune analyses, with TCR sequencing among those analyses. TCR sequencing was performed on DNA isolated from bulk tissue, without cell sorting. The T-cell fraction in tumor and uninvolved lung tissue was provided by TCR sequencing with the immunoSEQ assay. From the authors' description of their analysis: For survival analysis, patients were split into high (upper tertile) and low (lower two tertiles) T-cell fraction groups and compared by log-rank test. A signed-rank test was used to check for differences in T-cell fraction between paired tumor and uninvolved lung. Entries here come from immuneACCESS through TCRdb and include only in-frame sequences with V and J called. Some clones fail to appear in such tables; in the studies checked, an unresolved V gene covers under half of the shortfall, and the cause of the remainder is unknown. The D gene and trimming were derived from the DNA, and the V and J assignments and clone size from that table. This sample gives almost 5,000 clones in total; about 70% of them show up just once. The ten top clones hold 61% of the sample.

Sequenced: lung tumor tissue. The receptor was isolated from a human donor with non-small cell lung cancer.

The CDR3 loop reads CASSSRPQETQYF. The nucleotides are TGCGCCAGCAGCTCTCGTCCCCAAGAGACCCAGTACTTC. This receptor chain uses TRBV5-1 and TRBJ2-5, with the identity of the D gene unclear. CDR1 and CDR2, looked up from the germline V gene, are SGHRS and YFSETQ. V is cut by 3 bases and J by 1 base, and the space between the germline ends is 7 bases. There are 13 amino acids in the CDR3, from cysteine to phenylalanine inclusive. Only the CDR3 region is kept as DNA, spanning 39 bases read in frame from base 1.